A selection of T cell receptor beta chains follows, all from one sample in a study of blood T cell repertoires in COVID-19. Clones were read by immunoSEQ multiplex PCR, and TCRdb kept only the in-frame ones, dropping some. This sample has hundreds of thousands of clones, with approximately 91% found just once. Sample: peripheral blood. The receptors here all came from a human donor in a cohort sampled during active COVID-19. CDR3s include the opening cysteine and the closing phenylalanine or tryptophan. A D gene is named only where the DNA matches it firmly. Some rows have no size entry. The others give once, few or many, or a class for an expanded clone.

TRBJ1-4,-,17,TRBV9,-,TGTGCCAGCAGCCCGAGGGCTCAAGGGGAGGTGGGAGAAAAACTGTTTTTT,CASSPRAQGEVGEKLFF
TRBJ2-5,-,17,TRBV7-2,TRBD2,TGTGCCAGCAGCTCCCGGCGGGAGGGCCCTTTGGGAGAGACCCAGTACTTC,CASSSRREGPLGETQYF
TRBJ2-7,-,15,TRBV12-1,-,TGTGCCAGCAGCTTTGAAACTAGCGGCTCCTACGAGCAGTACTTC,CASSFETSGSYEQYF
TRBJ2-2,-,14,TRBV9,-,TGTGCCAGCACCGGGGGTCTAGATCCCGGGGAGCTGTTTTTT,CASTGGLDPGELFF
TRBJ1-2,-,13,TRBV30,-,TGTGCCTGGAGTTTGGGGAGGAACTATGGCTACACCTTC,CAWSLGRNYGYTF
TRBJ1-2,-,13,TRBV6-5,TRBD1,TGTGCCAGCAGTTCTACAGGGGTCTATGGCTACACCTTC,CASSSTGVYGYTF
TRBJ1-1,-,17,TRBV7-2,TRBD1,TGTGCCAGCAGCGGGGACAGGGGACGTACCTGGAACACTGAAGCTTTCTTT,CASSGDRGRTWNTEAFF
TRBJ1-2,-,13,TRBV5-4,TRBD1,TGTGCCAGCAGCCCGGGACAGTGGTCTGGCTACACCTTC,CASSPGQWSGYTF
TRBJ2-3,-,17,TRBV11-2,-,TGTGCCAGCAGCTCCCTGGACTCCGCACTTAGCACAGATACGCAGTATTTT,CASSSLDSALSTDTQYF
TRBJ1-2,-,15,TRBV11-2,-,TGTGCCAGCAGCCTTGACAGGCTCCCTAACTATGGCTACACCTTC,CASSLDRLPNYGYTF
TRBJ1-2,-,15,TRBV4-1,-,TGCGCCAGCAGCCAAGAAGGCGCGGCGAACTATGGCTACACCTTC,CASSQEGAANYGYTF
TRBJ2-7,-,15,TRBV6-1,-,TGTGCCAGCAGTGACAGTCTAGCCCTATCCTACGAGCAGTACTTC,CASSDSLALSYEQYF
TRBJ1-1,-,17,TRBV7-8,-,TGTGCCAGCAGCTTAGTTCGGCAGGGGCTCGGTTTAGTTGAAGCTTTCTTT,CASSLVRQGLGLVEAFF
TRBJ2-7,-,15,TRBV6-2/TRBV6-3,TRBD2,TGTGCCAGCAGTTTCTTCAGACTAGCGGGAGGCGAGCAGTACTTC,CASSFFRLAGGEQYF
TRBJ2-3,-,15,TRBV28,-,TGTGCCAGCAGTATTCTAGGTCTCAGCACAGATACGCAGTATTTT,CASSILGLSTDTQYF
TRBJ2-2,-,15,TRBV6-5,-,TGTGCCAGCAGCCAGGACATTTCGAACACCGGGGAGCTGTTTTTT,CASSQDISNTGELFF
TRBJ1-2,few,15,TRBV5-1,-,TGCGCCAGCAGCTTCGGCAGGGGAGGGGTCTATGGCTACACCTTC,CASSFGRGGVYGYTF
TRBJ2-7,-,16,TRBV28,TRBD1,TGTGCCAGCAGTCCCCCAGTCGGGACAGGGACCTACGAGCAGTACTTC,CASSPPVGTGTYEQYF
TRBJ2-7,-,14,TRBV4-1,TRBD1,TGCGCCAGCAGCGTACCTGACAGGGCCTACGAGCAGTACTTC,CASSVPDRAYEQYF
TRBJ2-7,-,16,TRBV9,TRBD2,TGTGCCAGCAGCGAGGAAGGGACTAGCGTCAGGTACGAGCAGTACTTC,CASSEEGTSVRYEQYF
TRBJ1-2,-,14,TRBV2,TRBD1,TGTGCCAGCAGTCTTGGGGGACAGGGTAGAAGCTACACCTTC,CASSLGGQGRSYTF
TRBJ1-2,-,15,TRBV5-6,-,TGTGCCAGCAGCGCCGACAGCTCCCAAGACTATGGCTACACCTTC,CASSADSSQDYGYTF